This T cell receptor beta chain was identified in a study of T cell responses to AZD1222 COVID-19 vaccine. V shed 0 bases and J shed 4 bases, with 10 bases lying between them. The CDR3 contains 15 residues. Germline loops: CDR1 MGHRA, CDR2 YSYEKL. For this clone: Its antigen is unidentified.

Second-dose recipients at about 4 or about 12 weeks were treated as one pooled group. TCRdb's table, derived via immunoSEQ multiplex PCR, lists solely in-frame clones and lacks some. Seen here are 160,000 or so clones, about 91% observed once, and the top ten hold under 1.2%. Study-wide results and limits: The study sampled repertoires only after the peak T cell response. Most donors were white British and more were female, and clonal diversity was possibly underestimated.

This TCR was recovered from an adult who received the AZD1222 COVID-19 vaccine. This specimen consisted of peripheral blood, obtained 28 days after the second AZD1222 dose. The chain uses TRBV4-1 and TRBJ1-5; D is uncertain. The CDR3 nucleotides are TGCGCCAGCAGCCAAGATGGGTCGAGAAATCAGCCCCAGCATTTT. Its protein product is CASSQDGSRNQPQHF.